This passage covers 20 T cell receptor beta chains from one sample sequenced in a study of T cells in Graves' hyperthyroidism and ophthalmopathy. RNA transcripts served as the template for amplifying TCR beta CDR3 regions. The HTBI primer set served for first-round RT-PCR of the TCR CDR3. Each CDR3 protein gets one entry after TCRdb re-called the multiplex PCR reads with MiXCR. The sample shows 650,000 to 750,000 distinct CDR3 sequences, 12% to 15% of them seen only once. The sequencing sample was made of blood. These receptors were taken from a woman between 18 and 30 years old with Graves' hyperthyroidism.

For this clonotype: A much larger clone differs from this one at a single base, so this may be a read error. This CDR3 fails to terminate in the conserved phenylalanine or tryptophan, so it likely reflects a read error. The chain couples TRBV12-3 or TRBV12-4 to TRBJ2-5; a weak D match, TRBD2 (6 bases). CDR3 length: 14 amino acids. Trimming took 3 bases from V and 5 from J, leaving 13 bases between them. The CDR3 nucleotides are TGTGCCAGCAGTTTGGGGGGAACGGCGGAGACCCAGTACCTC. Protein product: CASSLGGTAETQYL.

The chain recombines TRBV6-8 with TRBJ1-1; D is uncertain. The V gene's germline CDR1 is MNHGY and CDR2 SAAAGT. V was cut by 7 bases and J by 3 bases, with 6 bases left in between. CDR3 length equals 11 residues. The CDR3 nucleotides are TGTGCCAGCATCAGAGACACTGAAGCTTTCTTT. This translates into CASIRDTEAFF.

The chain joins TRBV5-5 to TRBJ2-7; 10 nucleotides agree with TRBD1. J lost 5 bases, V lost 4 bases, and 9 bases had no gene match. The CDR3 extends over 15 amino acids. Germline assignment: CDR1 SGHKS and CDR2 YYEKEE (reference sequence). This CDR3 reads CASSRIWDRGHEQYF. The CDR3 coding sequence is TGTGCCAGCAGCCGTATCTGGGACAGGGGCCACGAGCAGTACTTC.

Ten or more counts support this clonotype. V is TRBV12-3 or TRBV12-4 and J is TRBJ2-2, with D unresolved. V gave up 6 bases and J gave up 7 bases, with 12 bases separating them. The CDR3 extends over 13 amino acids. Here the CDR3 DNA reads TGTGCCAGCAGACCCACAAGGCACGGGGAGCTGTTTTTT. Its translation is CASRPTRHGELFF.

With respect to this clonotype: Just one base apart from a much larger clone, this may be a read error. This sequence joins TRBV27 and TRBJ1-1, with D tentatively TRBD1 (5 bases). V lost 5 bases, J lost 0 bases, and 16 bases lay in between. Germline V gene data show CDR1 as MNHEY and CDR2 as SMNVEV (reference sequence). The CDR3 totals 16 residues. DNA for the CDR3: TGTGCCAGCAGTCCCGAGCCGGGGACGGTGAACACTGAAGCTTTCTTT. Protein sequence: CASSPEPGTVNTEAFF.

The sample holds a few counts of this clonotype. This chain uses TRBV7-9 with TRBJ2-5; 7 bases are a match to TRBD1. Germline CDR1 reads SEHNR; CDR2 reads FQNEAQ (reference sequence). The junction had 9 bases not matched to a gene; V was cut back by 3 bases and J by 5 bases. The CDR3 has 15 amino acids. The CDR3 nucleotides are TGTGCCAGCAGCTTGTCACAGGGGACAGAGGAGACCCAGTACTTC. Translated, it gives CASSLSQGTEETQYF.

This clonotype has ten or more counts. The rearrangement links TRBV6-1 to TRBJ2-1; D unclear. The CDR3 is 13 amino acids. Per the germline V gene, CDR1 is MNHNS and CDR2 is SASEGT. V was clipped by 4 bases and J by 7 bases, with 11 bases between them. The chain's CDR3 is CASSVDQMNEQFF. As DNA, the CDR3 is TGTGCCAGCAGTGTGGACCAAATGAATGAGCAGTTCTTC.

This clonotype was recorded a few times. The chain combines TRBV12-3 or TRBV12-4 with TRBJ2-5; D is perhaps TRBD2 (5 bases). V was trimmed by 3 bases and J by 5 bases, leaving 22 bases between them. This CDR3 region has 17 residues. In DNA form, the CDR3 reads TGTGCCAGCAGTTTCCGACGCCTCGCCAGGCCGGGGGAGACCCAGTACTTC. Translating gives CASSFRRLARPGETQYF.

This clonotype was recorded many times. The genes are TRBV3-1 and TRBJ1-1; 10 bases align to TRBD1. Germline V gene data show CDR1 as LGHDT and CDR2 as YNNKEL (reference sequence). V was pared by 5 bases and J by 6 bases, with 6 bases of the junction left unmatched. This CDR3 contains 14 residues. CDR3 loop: CASSNRDRGAEAFF. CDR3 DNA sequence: TGTGCCAGCAGCAACCGGGACAGGGGCGCTGAAGCTTTCTTT.

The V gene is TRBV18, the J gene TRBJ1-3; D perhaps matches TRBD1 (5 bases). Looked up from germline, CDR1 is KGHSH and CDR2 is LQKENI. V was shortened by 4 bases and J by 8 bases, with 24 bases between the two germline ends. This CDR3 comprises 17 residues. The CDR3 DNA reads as TGTGCCAGCTCACGACTCATAGACCGGGCCGGAGGGGACACCATATATTTT. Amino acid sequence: CASSRLIDRAGGDTIYF. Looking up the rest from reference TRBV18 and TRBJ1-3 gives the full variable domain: NAGVMQNPRHLVRRRGQEARLRCSPMKGHSHVYWYRQLPEEGLKFMVYLQKENIIDESGMPKERFSAEFPKEGPSILRIQQVVRGDSAAYFCASSRLIDRAGGDTIYFGEGSWLTVV.

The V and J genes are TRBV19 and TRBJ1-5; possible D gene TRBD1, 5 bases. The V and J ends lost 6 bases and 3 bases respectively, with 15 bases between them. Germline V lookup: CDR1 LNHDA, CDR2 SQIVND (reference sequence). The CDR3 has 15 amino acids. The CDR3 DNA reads TGTGCCAGTAGAGCCGGGACCGTTACCAATCAGCCCCAGCATTTT. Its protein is CASRAGTVTNQPQHF.

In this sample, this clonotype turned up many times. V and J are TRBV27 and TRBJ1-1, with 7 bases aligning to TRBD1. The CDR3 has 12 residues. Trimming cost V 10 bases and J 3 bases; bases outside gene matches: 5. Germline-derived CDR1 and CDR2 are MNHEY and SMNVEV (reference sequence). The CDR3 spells CATRQGYTEAFF. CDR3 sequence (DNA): TGTGCCACGAGACAGGGCTACACTGAAGCTTTCTTT.

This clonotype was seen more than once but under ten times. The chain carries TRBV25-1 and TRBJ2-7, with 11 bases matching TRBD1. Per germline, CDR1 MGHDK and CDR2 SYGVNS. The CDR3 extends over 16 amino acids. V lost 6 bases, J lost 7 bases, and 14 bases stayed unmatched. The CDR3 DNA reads TGTGCCAGCAGCCCTGGAACGGGACAGGGGGGAAGGGAGCAGTACTTC. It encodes CASSPGTGQGGREQYF.

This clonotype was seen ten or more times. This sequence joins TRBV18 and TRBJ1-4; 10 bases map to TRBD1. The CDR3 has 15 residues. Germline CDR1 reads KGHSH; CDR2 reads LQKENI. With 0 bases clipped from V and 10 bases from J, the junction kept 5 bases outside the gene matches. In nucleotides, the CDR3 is TGTGCCAGCTCACCACCCGGGACAGGGGTCGGAAAACTGTTTTTT. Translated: CASSPPGTGVGKLFF.

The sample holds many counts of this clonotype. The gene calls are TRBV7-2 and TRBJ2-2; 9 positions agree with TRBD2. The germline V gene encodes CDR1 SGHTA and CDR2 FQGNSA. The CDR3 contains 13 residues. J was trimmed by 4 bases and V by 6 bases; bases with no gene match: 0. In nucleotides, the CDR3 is TGTGCCAGCAGAGCGGGAGGCACCGGGGAGCTGTTTTTT. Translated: CASRAGGTGELFF.

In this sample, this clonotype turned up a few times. Here the CDR3 reads CATSDSGTGAYEQYF. The CDR3 DNA sequence: TGTGCCACCAGTGATTCCGGGACAGGGGCCTACGAGCAGTACTTC. The chain has TRBV24-1 and TRBJ2-7; 10 bases agree with TRBD1. Looked up from germline, CDR1 is KGHDR and CDR2 is SFDVKD. This CDR3 is 15 amino acids long. The J segment lost 2 bases and the V segment lost 2 bases, leaving 2 bases of the junction unmatched.

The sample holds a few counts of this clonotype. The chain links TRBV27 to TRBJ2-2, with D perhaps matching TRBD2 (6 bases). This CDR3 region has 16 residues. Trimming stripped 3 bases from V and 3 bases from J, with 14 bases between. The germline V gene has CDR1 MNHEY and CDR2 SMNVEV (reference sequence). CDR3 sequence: CASSFREPRYTGELFF. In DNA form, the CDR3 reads TGTGCCAGCAGTTTTCGGGAGCCGCGGTACACCGGGGAGCTGTTTTTT.

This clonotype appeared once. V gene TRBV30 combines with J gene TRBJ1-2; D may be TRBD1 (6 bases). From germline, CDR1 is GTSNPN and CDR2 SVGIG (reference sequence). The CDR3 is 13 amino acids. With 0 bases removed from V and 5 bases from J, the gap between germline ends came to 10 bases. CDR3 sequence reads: CAWSVGQMYGYTF. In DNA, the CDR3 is TGTGCCTGGAGTGTCGGACAGATGTATGGCTACACCTTC.

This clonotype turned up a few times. CDR3 nucleotides: TGTGCCAGCAGTTACTTGGGACAGGCGGCAACTAATGAAAAACTGTTTTTT. Amino acids: CASSYLGQAATNEKLFF. The chain carries TRBV6-5 and TRBJ1-4; the match to TRBD1 covers 8 bases. Losses at the gene ends were 1 base for V and 0 bases for J; bases not matched to a gene: 4. Germline V CDR1 and CDR2: MNHEY, SVGAGI. The CDR3 has 17 residues.

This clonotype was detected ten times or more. In DNA, the CDR3 is TGTGCCACCAGTGATCGACAGGGCGGGTTCGCAGATACGCAGTATTTT. Translated: CATSDRQGGFADTQYF. The chain links TRBV24-1 to TRBJ2-3; TRBD1 agrees at 7 bases. This CDR3 is 16 amino acids long. V trimming: 3 bases; J trimming: 4 bases; junction bases outside the gene matches: 9. From germline, CDR1 is KGHDR and CDR2 SFDVKD.